Many counts were recorded for the clone carrying this T cell receptor beta chain. As yet, its antigen is unknown. Sample barcodes and UMIs were carried by the TCR alpha and TCR beta cDNA libraries that 5'RACE generated with constant-segment primers. TCRdb recomputed calls from the 5' RACE reads with MiXCR, one row per CDR3 protein. The data hold roughly 28,000 distinct CDR3 sequences, with approximately 12% observed a single time. The entry originates in a study of T-cell memory formation after mild COVID-19. On the study more broadly: The TCR clusters were mostly specific to one donor.

Study findings and constraints: Chiefly within CM and EM were the contracting CD4+ clones; CD8+ ones were within EMRA. What remained unconfirmed was the SARS-CoV-2 specificity of second-wave clones peaking on day 37.

The germline V gene has CDR1 LGHNA and CDR2 YNFKEQ. The CDR3 has 15 amino acids. V lost 1 base to trimming and J lost 2 bases, with 12 bases between them. V is TRBV4-2 and J is TRBJ2-7; D may match TRBD1 or TRBD2 (5 bases each). Source material: PBMCs or a T cell subset sorted from them (not recorded which). This TCR was recovered from an adult woman who had mild COVID-19 (a few samples of this study predate the infection). Cell type and time point are not known. CDR3 region: CASSQGWDVTYEQYF. The DNA for the CDR3 is TGTGCCAGCAGCCAAGGATGGGACGTAACCTACGAGCAGTACTTC.